A selection of T cell receptor beta chains follows, all from one sample in a study of T-cell reconstitution after alpha-beta-depleted transplantation in children. From the PCR reads, TCRdb called clonotypes with MiXCR, one entry per CDR3 protein. The data contain about 110,000 distinct CDR3 sequences, about a tenth of them seen just once; the ten biggest clones take up around 34%. Material: PBMCs, obtained before TCRalphabeta/CD19-depleted stem cell transplant. These receptors came from a boy aged 2-9 years with acute lymphoblastic leukemia, due to receive a stem cell transplant. The CDR3 runs from the conserved cysteine through the conserved F or W. Fields, in order: clone size, J gene, V gene, D gene, CDR3 length, CDR3 protein, CDR3 DNA. A D gene is named only where the DNA matches it firmly. Clone size, where shown, is once, few, many, or a class for clones that have expanded.

few TRBJ2-3 TRBV3-1 . 13 CASSPGFPDTQYF TGTGCCAGCAGCCCGGGGTTTCCAGATACGCAGTATTTT
few TRBJ2-7 TRBV24-1 TRBD1 16 CAHQEITGQVTHEQYF TGTGCCCACCAGGAGATCACGGGACAGGTTACCCACGAGCAGTACTTC
few TRBJ2-5 TRBV27 TRBD2 11 CASQNGRAQYF TGTGCCAGCCAAAACGGGAGGGCCCAGTACTTC
few TRBJ1-1 TRBV6-6 . 11 CASSYEGRAFF TGTGCCAGCAGTTACGAGGGCCGAGCTTTCTTT
many TRBJ2-2 TRBV7-3 TRBD2 17 CASSGRGRAFDTGELFF TGTGCCAGCAGCGGGCGCGGGAGGGCCTTTGACACCGGGGAGCTGTTTTTT
. TRBJ1-5 TRBV7-2 . 14 CASSLFVGDQPQHF TGTGCCAGCAGCTTATTCGTGGGGGATCAGCCCCAGCATTTT
many TRBJ2-1 TRBV12-3/TRBV12-4 . 16 CASSFLAGSLYNEQFF TGTGCCAGCAGTTTTTTGGCGGGATCCCTCTACAATGAGCAGTTCTTC
few TRBJ2-2 TRBV12-3/TRBV12-4 . 13 CASSFGTHGELFF TGTGCCAGCAGTTTCGGGACCCACGGGGAGCTGTTTTTT
few TRBJ1-2 TRBV6-8 . 16 CASRPLGTSKDYGYTF TGTGCCAGCAGACCACTTGGGACATCCAAGGACTATGGCTACACCTTC
many TRBJ2-5 TRBV5-5 . 16 CASGTVGTPKGETQYF TGTGCCAGCGGAACGGTGGGAACTCCCAAAGGGGAGACCCAGTACTTC
many TRBJ2-1 TRBV10-2 TRBD1 15 CASSAAGGATGEQFF TGCGCCAGCAGTGCGGCAGGGGGCGCGACGGGGGAGCAGTTCTTC
few TRBJ2-2 TRBV3-1 . 16 CASSQVRGVNTGELFF TGTGCCAGCAGCCAAGTACGCGGGGTGAACACCGGGGAGCTGTTTTTT
. TRBJ2-5 TRBV7-8 TRBD2 19 CASSLAGNLAGVWKETQYF TGTGCCAGCAGCTTAGCGGGAAATCTAGCGGGAGTGTGGAAAGAGACCCAGTACTTC
many TRBJ2-7 TRBV20-1 TRBD2 15 CSARREDRAYVEQYF TGCAGTGCTAGGCGGGAGGACAGAGCCTACGTCGAGCAGTACTTC
few TRBJ2-1 TRBV12-3/TRBV12-4 TRBD1 15 CASSQTGTVYNEQFF TGTGCCAGCAGCCAAACCGGGACAGTCTACAATGAGCAGTTCTTC
many TRBJ2-5 TRBV11-2 . 14 CASSLWTPQETQYF TGTGCCAGCAGCCTCTGGACTCCTCAAGAGACCCAGTACTTC
. TRBJ2-1 TRBV10-2 TRBD1 15 CASRQTGGSGNEQFF TGCGCCAGCCGTCAGACAGGGGGCTCGGGAAATGAGCAGTTCTTC
many TRBJ2-5 TRBV29-1 . 13 CSVEWGASETQYF TGCAGCGTTGAATGGGGGGCCTCGGAGACCCAGTACTTC
. TRBJ2-2 TRBV29-1 . 12 CSVGWGSGELFF TGCAGCGTTGGCTGGGGGTCCGGGGAGCTGTTTTTT
many TRBJ2-7 TRBV5-6 . 15 CASSFGGFRVGEQYF TGTGCCAGCAGCTTCGGAGGGTTTCGCGTGGGCGAGCAGTACTTC
. TRBJ2-7 TRBV5-1 TRBD2 17 CASRLGTSGSLGYEQYF TGCGCCAGCAGACTGGGGACTAGCGGGAGCCTGGGCTACGAGCAGTACTTC
. TRBJ1-1 TRBV12-3/TRBV12-4 TRBD1 15 CASRPRQGANTEAFF TGTGCCAGCAGACCCCGACAGGGGGCGAACACTGAAGCTTTCTTT
. TRBJ2-2 TRBV7-3 TRBD2 16 CASSPPGLAGTGELFF TGTGCCAGCAGCCCCCCTGGCCTAGCGGGCACCGGGGAGCTGTTTTTT
few TRBJ1-1 TRBV12-3/TRBV12-4 . 14 CASSLVHANTEAFF TGTGCCAGCAGTTTAGTGCACGCTAACACTGAAGCTTTCTTT
. TRBJ1-2 TRBV6-1 . 14 CASRVWGANYGYTF TGTGCCAGCAGGGTGTGGGGTGCTAACTATGGCTACACCTTC
. TRBJ2-1 TRBV20-1 TRBD2 14 CSAFSGSRWNEQFF TGCAGTGCTTTTAGCGGGAGCCGCTGGAATGAGCAGTTCTTC
many TRBJ2-3 TRBV29-1 TRBD2 14 CSAGLAGGGDTQYF TGCAGCGCTGGACTAGCGGGAGGGGGAGATACGCAGTATTTT
few TRBJ2-7 TRBV6-5 TRBD2 15 CASSYSGGGAVEQYF TGTGCCAGCAGTTACTCGGGCGGGGGGGCGGTCGAGCAGTACTTC